Listed here are 2 T cell receptor beta chains from one sample, sequenced in a study of T cells in Graves' hyperthyroidism and ophthalmopathy. RNA transcripts provided the source from which TCR beta CDR3 regions were amplified. First-round RT-PCR of the TCR CDR3 relied on the HTBI primer set. TCRdb fed the multiplex PCR reads into MiXCR, producing one record per CDR3 protein. This sample has 200,000 to 300,000 distinct CDR3 sequences, with around 26% found just once. Sequencing was done on a sample of blood. The receptors stem from a middle-aged woman with Graves' ophthalmopathy.

This clonotype came up many times. A read error is possible here, since a much larger clone lies one base away. V is TRBV6-2 or TRBV6-3 and J is TRBJ2-7; no definite D call. Germline V gene data show CDR1 as MNHEY and CDR2 as SVGEGT. CDR3 length: 14 amino acids. Trimming shortened V by 2 bases and J by 0 bases, and 8 bases separated the two germline ends. CDR3 in DNA: TGTGCCAGCAGTTACAACAGTCTCTCCTACGAGCAGTACTTC. Translated, it gives CASSYNSLSYEQYF.

The genes are TRBV4-2 and TRBJ1-1; D is possibly TRBD1 (6 bases). The germline V gene has CDR1 LGHNA and CDR2 YNFKEQ. The CDR3 is 17 residues long. Between the trimmed V and J ends, which lost 0 bases and 4 bases, there was a span of 18 bases. The chain's CDR3 is CASSQDGTTIWGTEAFF. In nucleotides, the CDR3 is TGTGCCAGCAGCCAAGACGGGACAACCATATGGGGCACTGAAGCTTTCTTT.